This T cell receptor (beta chain) was profiled in a study of T cells in Graves' hyperthyroidism and ophthalmopathy. Study outcomes and limitations: Using 13 V-J features, a model discriminated ophthalmopathy from stable hyperthyroidism. Ophthalmopathy got predicted by the model a median about 6.7 months before its onset.

V was shortened by 6 bases and J by 8 bases, with 20 bases between the two germline ends. This CDR3 has 16 residues. The germline V gene has CDR1 SGHVS and CDR2 FQNEAQ. RNA transcripts were the template for amplifying TCR beta CDR3 regions. A set of HTBI primers served as the primers for a first-round RT-PCR of the TCR CDR3. TCRdb ran MiXCR on the multiplex PCR reads and lists one entry per CDR3 protein. The sample has over 700,000 distinct CDR3 sequences; around a sixth are singletons. This clonotype showed up just a few times. The antigen is not known. Patients aged 18 to 65 had newly diagnosed hyperthyroidism of under 2 months' duration. The authors took PBMCs from 10 ml fresh peripheral blood.

The clonotype comes from a woman between 50 and 59 years old with Graves' hyperthyroidism that later progressed to Graves' ophthalmopathy. The chain couples TRBV7-8 to TRBJ1-6; D remains unclear. The sequencing input was blood. The CDR3 loop is CASRIQPSLEDSPLHF. CDR3 DNA sequence: TGTGCCAGCAGAATCCAGCCTTCGCTTGAGGATTCACCCCTCCACTTT.